The 17 T cell receptor beta chains presented below share a single source sample, sequenced in a study of cytomegalovirus exposure and HLA in healthy donors. The PCR had 60 Vbeta and 13 Jbeta primers. TCRdb keeps only in-frame clones here, not all; method: immunoSEQ multiplex PCR. The data contain 130,000 to 150,000 clones, around two thirds of them seen just once; the ten biggest clones take up approximately 4.3%. The sequencing input was PBMCs. The receptors stem from a man aged 18 to 35 in good health and CMV-seropositive.

The V call is TRBV28, the J call TRBJ1-5; 9 bases fit TRBD1. Germline values: CDR1 MDHEN, CDR2 SYDVKM. V shed 5 bases and J 0 bases; nucleotides not matched to a gene: 11. The CDR3 sequence is 18 residues long. The CDR3 nucleotides are TGTGCCAGCAGTCTGACCGGGACAGGGACCGCTAGCAATCAGCCCCAGCATTTT. This sequence encodes CASSLTGTGTASNQPQHF.

The rearrangement links TRBV6-4 to TRBJ1-2; TRBD1 might be the D (5 bases). This CDR3 region has 13 residues. Germline V gives CDR1 MRHNA, CDR2 SNTAGT. V was shortened by 11 bases and J by 2 bases, with 15 bases between the two germline ends. CDR3 residues: CAGRGGRNYGYTF. The CDR3 bases are TGTGCCGGGAGGGGCGGAAGAAACTATGGCTACACCTTC.

The V gene is TRBV6-1, the J gene TRBJ1-5, with unresolved D. V lost 1 base and J lost 2, with 9 bases in between. Germline CDR1 is MNHNS and CDR2 is SASEGT. The CDR3 is 15 amino acids. CDR3 amino acids: CASSEVFTGNQPQHF. The CDR3 DNA reads as TGTGCCAGCAGTGAAGTGTTCACGGGCAATCAGCCCCAGCATTTT.

This clone was detected a few times. This sequence joins TRBV4-1 and TRBJ2-1; 7 nucleotides align to TRBD1. Germline CDR1 MGHRA, CDR2 YSYEKL. J gave up 6 bases and V 2 bases, and 4 bases lay outside the gene matches. The CDR3 sequence is 14 residues long. The CDR3 loop is CASSQLGQPNEQFF. CDR3 nucleotide sequence: TGCGCCAGCAGCCAACTGGGACAGCCCAATGAGCAGTTCTTC.

This clone was counted between two and nine times. The chain uses TRBV27 and TRBJ1-5; D unclear. The germline V gene has CDR1 MNHEY and CDR2 SMNVEV (reference sequence). Trimming left V 1 base short and J 6 bases short, with 7 bases between. CDR3 length: 13 amino acids. The CDR3 region is CASSLLGVQPQHF. DNA of the CDR3: TGTGCCAGCAGTTTATTAGGAGTTCAGCCCCAGCATTTT.

V and J are TRBV7-2 and TRBJ1-1; possibly TRBD1 for D (6 bases). Trimming shortened V by 5 bases and J by 11 bases, and 18 bases separated the two germline ends. Germline-derived CDR1 and CDR2 are SGHTA and FQGNSA. The CDR3 runs to 13 residues. This chain's CDR3 is CASSTTGTSTAFF. CDR3 coding DNA: TGTGCCAGCAGCACTACTGGGACATCTACTGCTTTCTTT.

V is TRBV4-1 and J is TRBJ2-5, with 10 positions matching TRBD2. The DNA matches TRBJ2-7 better at its end, which makes the J call doubtful. CDR1 is MGHRA, CDR2 YSYEKL, per germline. This CDR3 spans 15 amino acids. CDR3 amino acids: CASSSVSGGADEQYF. DNA of the CDR3: TGCGCCAGCAGCTCTGTGAGCGGGGGGGCGGACGAGCAGTACTTC.

Concerning this clone: An end of the junction does not agree with germline; a read error may underlie this. The rearrangement joins TRBV9 to TRBJ1-5; TRBD1 matches 7 bases. The CDR3 loop spans 17 amino acids. Germline V gene data show CDR1 as SGDLS and CDR2 as YYNGEE. Here the CDR3 reads CASSVVGTDYSDQPQHF. Written as DNA, the CDR3 is TGTGCCAGCAGCGTAGTGGGGACAGATTATAGCGATCAGCCCCAGCATTTT.

The V and J genes are TRBV28 and TRBJ2-7; D gene uncertain. V lost 6 bases and J 2 bases, leaving 11 bases between the germline ends. Germline assignment: CDR1 MDHEN and CDR2 SYDVKM. CDR3 length equals 13 residues. The CDR3 here is CASRHSLTYEQYF. CDR3 sequence (DNA): TGTGCCAGCAGGCACAGCCTGACCTACGAGCAGTACTTC.

A word on this clone: An end of the junction differs from the germline gene, which may be a read error. V gene TRBV2 combines with J gene TRBJ1-1, with TRBD1 identical over 8 bases. CDR1 is SNHLY and CDR2 is FYNNEI in the germline V gene. There are 15 residues in the CDR3. The CDR3 DNA reads TGTGCCAGCAGCCGGACAGGGTACGGGAGCACTGAAGCTTCCTTT. It translates to CASSRTGYGSTEASF.

This clone was detected a few times. This sequence joins TRBV5-6 and TRBJ1-6, with 7 bases lining up with TRBD1. The CDR3 runs to 15 residues. V lost 0 bases to trimming and J lost 7 bases; unmatched junction nucleotides: 4. Per the germline V gene, CDR1 is SGHDT and CDR2 is YYEEEE. This CDR3 reads CASSLGAQGNSPLHF. The CDR3 coding sequence is TGTGCCAGCAGCTTGGGTGCACAGGGGAATTCACCCCTCCACTTT.

This chain connects TRBV29-1 to TRBJ2-1, with 8 bases matching TRBD2. CDR1 is SQVTM and CDR2 is ANQGSEA in the germline V gene. This CDR3 has 13 amino acids. The junction had 6 bases not matched to a gene; V was cut back by 4 bases and J by 7 bases. CDR3: CSVGLAGWNEQFF. CDR3 nucleotides: TGCAGCGTTGGGCTAGCGGGCTGGAATGAGCAGTTCTTC.

The V call is TRBV12-5, the J call TRBJ1-2, with 7 bases aligning to TRBD1. Per the germline V gene, CDR1 is LGHNT and CDR2 is FRNRAP. The J segment lost 3 bases and the V segment lost 3 bases, leaving 7 bases of the junction unmatched. The CDR3 spans 15 residues. CDR3 sequence (DNA): TGTGCTAGTGGTTTCTGGACAGGAGAGGACTATGGCTACACCTTC. It specifies CASGFWTGEDYGYTF.

A few counts support this clone. The chain joins TRBV7-8 to TRBJ2-3; no firm D call. CDR1 SGHVS and CDR2 FQNEAQ come from the germline V gene. V was pared by 1 base and J by 2 bases, with 7 bases between. This CDR3 has 14 residues. The CDR3 bases are TGTGCCAGCAGCTTAGGTCGGTCCACAGATACGCAGTATTTT. Translated, it gives CASSLGRSTDTQYF.

There are a few counts of this clone. The chain employs TRBV4-1 and TRBJ1-1, with 10 bases fitting TRBD1. Germline V gene lookup returns CDR1 MGHRA and CDR2 YSYEKL. There are 15 residues in the CDR3. With 3 bases clipped from V and 5 bases from J, the junction kept 6 bases outside the gene matches. The CDR3 here is CASSQGGQGQTEAFF. The CDR3 coding sequence is TGCGCCAGCAGCCAGGGGGGACAGGGGCAGACTGAAGCTTTCTTT.

The count of this clone is one. The chain couples TRBV27 to TRBJ2-7; D is possibly TRBD1 (6 bases). V lost 6 bases, J lost 7 bases, and 13 bases lay in between. Germline CDR1 is MNHEY and CDR2 is SMNVEV (reference sequence). The CDR3 has 12 amino acids. Here the CDR3 reads CASRDRLREQYF. As DNA, the CDR3 is TGTGCCAGCAGGGACAGACTGAGGGAGCAGTACTTC.

V and J are TRBV5-1 and TRBJ2-1; 7 nucleotides align to TRBD2. CDR3 length equals 15 residues. CDR1 and CDR2 from the germline V gene are SGHRS and YFSETQ. J gave up 5 bases and V 6 bases, and 11 bases lay outside the gene matches. The CDR3 loop reads CASIRGRGNDNEQFF. CDR3 coding DNA: TGCGCCAGCATCCGAGGGCGGGGGAACGACAATGAGCAGTTCTTC.